The next 22 T cell receptor beta chains were all read from a single sample in a study of blood T cell repertoires in COVID-19. Sequenced by immunoSEQ multiplex PCR; TCRdb stores in-frame clones only, minus some. The table lists about 260,000 clones, approximately 89% of them singletons, with roughly 10% in the top ten. Specimen: peripheral blood. These receptors all come from a woman between 70 and 85 years old with COVID-19, enrolled during active disease.

The V and J genes are TRBV10-3 and TRBJ2-3; D gene uncertain. With 4 bases removed from V and 0 bases from J, the gap between germline ends came to 5 bases. The CDR3 has 13 amino acids. The germline gives CDR1 ENHRY, CDR2 SYGVKD. CDR3: CAISASSTDTQYF. CDR3 nucleotide sequence: TGTGCCATCAGTGCTAGTAGCACAGATACGCAGTATTTT.

This clone occurred once. The chain recombines TRBV14 with TRBJ1-6; 7 bases map to TRBD1. The CDR3 is 14 residues long. V was pared by 8 bases and J by 7 bases, with 8 bases of the junction left unmatched. Germline V CDR1 and CDR2: SGHDN, FVKESK. The CDR3 nucleotides read TGTGCCAGCGGACCGGGACAGATGAATTCACCCCTCCACTTT. It is translated as CASGPGQMNSPLHF.

This sequence joins TRBV9 and TRBJ2-3, with TRBD2 matching 10 bases. Unmatched junction bases numbered 6, after V lost 0 bases and J lost 8 bases. Per the germline V gene, CDR1 is SGDLS and CDR2 is YYNGEE. CDR3 length: 15 residues. This CDR3 reads CASSVEAGGRGTQYF. CDR3 nucleotides: TGTGCCAGCAGCGTAGAAGCGGGAGGGCGAGGTACGCAGTATTTT.

This clone has just a few counts. V usage is TRBV7-2 and J usage is TRBJ1-4, with TRBD1 identical over 8 bases. CDR1 and CDR2 (germline): SGHTA, FQGNSA. After removal of 1 base from V and 7 bases from J, the junction contained 5 bases not matched to a gene. This CDR3 is built from 15 residues. CDR3: CASSLDRGISEKLFF. Written as DNA, the CDR3 is TGTGCCAGCAGCTTAGACAGGGGGATCAGTGAAAAACTGTTTTTT.

This chain links TRBV9 with TRBJ2-2; tentatively, D is TRBD2 (6 bases). The CDR3 length is 14 residues. Per the germline V gene, CDR1 is SGDLS and CDR2 is YYNGEE. V was cut by 4 bases and J by 4 bases, with 11 bases left in between. CDR3 region: CASSPTSSTGELFF. The CDR3 bases are TGTGCCAGCAGCCCTACTAGCTCCACCGGGGAGCTGTTTTTT.

This chain joins TRBV6-5 and TRBJ2-7; 14 bases are shared with TRBD2. Per germline, CDR1 MNHEY and CDR2 SVGAGI. V lost 6 bases to trimming and J lost 3 bases; unmatched junction nucleotides: 1. This CDR3 has 14 amino acids. CDR3 in DNA: TGTGCCAGCAGGGGACTAGCGGGAGACTACGAGCAGTACTTC. Amino acids: CASRGLAGDYEQYF.

The V and J genes are TRBV6-5 and TRBJ1-5; D remains ambiguous. V gave up 5 bases and J gave up 5 bases, with 10 bases separating them. CDR1 and CDR2 from the germline V gene are MNHEY and SVGAGI. The CDR3 has 13 residues. The CDR3 nucleotides read TGTGCCAGCAGTCTCGACCGGGATCAGCCCCAGCATTTT. It translates to CASSLDRDQPQHF.

V usage is TRBV5-6 and J usage is TRBJ1-5; D uncertain. Trimming stripped 5 bases from V and 3 bases from J, with 21 bases between. Germline CDR1 is SGHDT and CDR2 is YYEEEE. This CDR3 is built from 17 residues. This CDR3 is CASSSITGMGFNQPQHF. In nucleotides, the CDR3 is TGTGCCAGCAGTTCAATCACGGGAATGGGGTTCAATCAGCCCCAGCATTTT. Looking up the rest from reference TRBV5-6 and TRBJ1-5 gives the full variable domain: DAGVTQSPTHLIKTRGQQVTLRCSPKSGHDTVSWYQQALGQGPQFIFQYYEEEERQRGNFPDRFSGHQFPNYSSELNVNALLLGDSALYLCASSSITGMGFNQPQHFGDGTRLSIL.

The J gene is TRBJ2-1, the V gene TRBV7-9, with unresolved D. Trimming pared 4 bases from V and 8 bases from J, leaving 6 bases between. The germline gives CDR1 SEHNR, CDR2 FQNEAQ (reference sequence). CDR3 length: 11 amino acids. CDR3 DNA sequence: TGTGCCAGCAGCTCCCGGGATGAGCAGTTCTTC. Translation gives CASSSRDEQFF.

This chain links TRBV5-1 with TRBJ1-1; 7 bases align to TRBD1. The trim removed 3 bases at V and 4 bases at J, leaving 12 bases unmatched. The V gene's germline CDR1 is SGHRS and CDR2 YFSETQ. This CDR3 is built from 16 residues. CDR3 region: CASSSSTGWGFTEAFF. The DNA of the CDR3 is TGCGCCAGCAGCTCCTCGACAGGGTGGGGTTTCACTGAAGCTTTCTTT.

The chain couples TRBV2 to TRBJ2-1; weak D call: TRBD2 (6 bases). Trimming took 7 bases from V and 5 from J, leaving 15 bases between them. CDR1 and CDR2 from the germline V gene are SNHLY and FYNNEI. The CDR3 length is 14 residues. CDR3: CASNRLGEDNEQFF. Here the CDR3 DNA reads TGTGCCAGCAATCGGCTAGGGGAGGACAATGAGCAGTTCTTC.

In DNA, the CDR3 is TGCGCCAGCAGCACGACAGGTTCGGGTGAGCAGTTCTTC. Its protein product is CASSTTGSGEQFF. V is TRBV5-1 and J is TRBJ2-1; maybe TRBD1 (6 bases). Trimming took off 4 bases at V and 9 bases at J, with 14 bases between the two ends. Germline-derived CDR1 and CDR2 are SGHRS and YFSETQ. This CDR3 contains 13 residues.

The rearrangement links TRBV5-5 to TRBJ2-5; 7 bases are shared with TRBD2. V was clipped by 2 bases and J by 4 bases; unmatched bases: 17. The CDR3 has 18 residues. Looked up from germline, CDR1 is SGHKS and CDR2 is YYEKEE (reference sequence). CDR3 coding DNA: TGTGCCAGCAGCTTAGGGTCCGGCGGGAGCGGCGTTGGAGAGACCCAGTACTTC. It is translated as CASSLGSGGSGVGETQYF.

The CDR3 spells CASSPSRTGIAGELFF. The DNA of the CDR3 is TGTGCCAGCTCACCGTCTAGGACAGGGATCGCCGGGGAGCTGTTTTTT. The chain combines TRBV18 with TRBJ2-2, with 8 bases that match TRBD1. Germline V gene lookup returns CDR1 KGHSH and CDR2 LQKENI. V lost 3 bases to trimming and J lost 6 bases; unmatched junction nucleotides: 9. This CDR3 contains 16 residues.

The chain uses TRBV7-8 and TRBJ1-6; the D is unclear. V was cut by 3 bases and J by 5 bases, with 8 bases left in between. Per the germline V gene, CDR1 is SGHVS and CDR2 is FQNEAQ. The CDR3 loop spans 14 amino acids. The CDR3 DNA reads TGTGCCAGCAGCTTTGGGCAGCATAATTCACCCCTCCACTTT. Translation gives CASSFGQHNSPLHF.

V and J are TRBV7-3 and TRBJ2-7; D perhaps matches TRBD2 (5 bases). CDR1 and CDR2 from the germline V gene are SGHTA and FQGTGA. V gave up 5 bases and J gave up 5 bases, with 13 bases separating them. The CDR3 loop spans 13 amino acids. The CDR3 spells CASSPSSGDEQYF. CDR3 nucleotide sequence: TGTGCCAGCAGCCCCTCTTCCGGGGACGAGCAGTACTTC.

This sequence joins TRBV4-1 and TRBJ2-7, with D hard to call. Trimming removed 0 bases from V and 3 bases from J, with 6 bases in between. Germline assignment: CDR1 MGHRA and CDR2 YSYEKL. The CDR3 totals 13 residues. CDR3 DNA: TGCGCCAGCAGCCAAGATCCCCTCTACGAGCAGTACTTC. Its protein product is CASSQDPLYEQYF.

The genes are TRBV9 and TRBJ1-5; 10 bases map to TRBD1. CDR3 size: 15 residues. CDR1 and CDR2 (germline): SGDLS, YYNGEE. Trimming took 3 bases from V and 6 from J; bases not matched to a gene: 6. Here the CDR3 reads CASSGGTGAGQPQHF. The CDR3 DNA reads as TGTGCCAGCAGCGGGGGGACAGGGGCAGGTCAGCCCCAGCATTTT. Complete variable domain (other parts from reference TRBV9 and TRBJ1-5): DSGVTQTPKHLITATGQRVTLRCSPRSGDLSVYWYQQSLDQGLQFLIQYYNGEERAKGNILERFSAQQFPDLHSELNLSSLELGDSALYFCASSGGTGAGQPQHFGDGTRLSIL.

The CDR3, as DNA: TGTGCCAGCAGCCAAGAAGGACAGTTAGGTGAAAAACTGTTTTTT. This encodes CASSQEGQLGEKLFF. V usage is TRBV4-2 and J usage is TRBJ1-4; D might be TRBD1 (6 bases). The CDR3 is 15 residues long. Trimming shortened V by 0 bases and J by 7 bases, and 12 bases separated the two germline ends. Germline V gene sequence: CDR1 LGHNA, CDR2 YNFKEQ.

The CDR3 DNA reads as TGCGCCAGCAGCCAAACCTGGTCGCAGTCAAACTATGGCTACACCTTC. Its translation is CASSQTWSQSNYGYTF. This chain joins TRBV4-1 and TRBJ1-2, with D hard to call. CDR3 length: 16 residues. Trimming removed 2 bases at V and 2 bases at J, with 15 bases between. In germline, CDR1 is MGHRA, CDR2 YSYEKL.

J is TRBJ2-1 and V is TRBV3-1 (or the pseudogene TRBV3-2), with a weak D call TRBD1 (6 bases). The V gene lost 0 bases and the J gene lost 7 bases, with 16 bases spanning the gap. Looked up from germline, CDR1 is LGHDT and CDR2 is YNNKEL (reference sequence). The length of the CDR3 is 16 residues. The CDR3 DNA sequence: TGTGCCAGCAGCCAAGATCTCGGGGACACAGGGAATGAGCAGTTCTTC. This gives the protein CASSQDLGDTGNEQFF.

The rearrangement joins TRBV4-2 to TRBJ1-1, with D perhaps TRBD1 (5 bases). This CDR3 has 13 amino acids. From germline, CDR1 is LGHNA and CDR2 YNFKEQ. With 0 bases removed from V and 4 bases from J, the gap between germline ends came to 6 bases. CDR3 residues: CASSQEGGTEAFF. Written as DNA, the CDR3 is TGTGCCAGCAGCCAAGAGGGGGGCACTGAAGCTTTCTTT.